The TCR beta chain under discussion was sequenced for a study of neurological immune-mediated disorders. As for the study in general: Secondary progressive disease was present in 3, and relapsing-remitting disease in 31, of the approximately 35 multiple sclerosis patients. Findings and caveats of the study: No CDR3 amino acid sequences recurred among expanded clones across subjects, suggesting private repertoires in all groups.

Sequencing runs each yielded over 180 million TCR-beta sequences from 15-18 subjects. Via MiXCR, TCRdb re-called the 5' RACE reads, giving one row per CDR3 protein. Of some 65,000 distinct CDR3 sequences listed, 4.1% are singletons. This clonotype was counted ten times or more. Its target is not known. Per germline, CDR1 MNHEY and CDR2 SVGEGT. Trimming pared 7 bases from V and 6 bases from J, leaving 16 bases between. The CDR3 totals 14 residues. V usage is TRBV6-2 or TRBV6-3 and J usage is TRBJ1-5; D possibly corresponds to TRBD1 (5 bases). Sequencing input: PBMCs. This receptor was taken from a man over 45 with multiple sclerosis. CDR3 DNA sequence: TGTGCCAGCACCTCGGACAAAGGGCGTCAGCCCCAGCATTTT. This codes for CASTSDKGRQPQHF.